Presented here are 18 T cell receptor beta chains from one specimen sequenced in a study of spatial heterogeneity in lung cancer. TCRdb analysed the 5' RACE reads with MiXCR anew, one entry per CDR3 protein. The sample records 55,000 to 75,000 distinct CDR3 sequences, 8% to 10% being singletons. Specified time point: blood at routine non-recurrence follow-up after resection. The source material was PBMCs, sampled at follow-up. The receptor set was obtained from a female donor with early-stage non-small cell lung cancer.

The V and J genes are TRBV29-1 and TRBJ1-2, with D unclear. The ends were cut back, 3 bases at V and 0 bases at J, with 11 bases in the middle. The germline CDR1 and CDR2 sequences are SQVTM and ANQGSEA. The CDR3 is 14 amino acids. The CDR3 DNA reads TGCAGCGTTGACCCCCACAGCGCTAACTATGGCTACACCTTC. Protein product: CSVDPHSANYGYTF.

This clonotype was counted a few times. The chain combines TRBV27 with TRBJ1-2; D might be TRBD1 (5 bases). Trimming pared 3 bases from V and 0 bases from J, leaving 11 bases between. Germline CDR1 is MNHEY and CDR2 is SMNVEV (reference sequence). The CDR3 is made up of 15 amino acids. DNA for the CDR3: TGTGCCAGCAGTTTCATGGGGGGGACTAACTATGGCTACACCTTC. This gives the protein CASSFMGGTNYGYTF.

This clonotype was recorded at least ten times. The V gene is TRBV3-1, the J gene TRBJ1-6; D is undetermined. This CDR3 spans 16 amino acids. Germline CDR1 LGHDT, CDR2 YNNKEL (reference sequence). Trimming removed 1 base at V and 7 bases at J, with 14 bases between. The CDR3 DNA follows: TGTGCCAGCAGCCAAGGGGTGGCAGCGGGAAATTCACCCCTCCACTTT. Residues: CASSQGVAAGNSPLHF.

This clonotype has at least ten counts. This rearrangement joins TRBV7-9 to TRBJ2-1, with TRBD2 matching 12 bases. The CDR3 length is 16 residues. Germline-derived CDR1 and CDR2 are SEHNR and FQNEAQ (reference sequence). V lost 5 bases and J lost 0; bases outside the gene matches: 2. For the CDR3, the DNA is TGTGCCAGCAGCAAGACTAGCGGGGGCTCCTACAATGAGCAGTTCTTC. Its protein product is CASSKTSGGSYNEQFF.

This clonotype showed up just a few times. The rearrangement links TRBV7-9 to TRBJ2-7; D tentatively reads TRBD1 or TRBD2 (5 bases each). Germline V gives CDR1 SEHNR, CDR2 FQNEAQ (reference sequence). Trimming stripped 3 bases from V and 3 bases from J, with 12 bases between. There are 14 residues in the CDR3. The CDR3 nucleotides read TGTGCCAGCAGCTTCAGAGGGGAGTACTACGAGCAGTACTTC. It yields the protein CASSFRGEYYEQYF.

This clonotype appeared many times. The gene calls are TRBV10-3 and TRBJ2-2, with 10 bases identical to TRBD2. The CDR3 sequence is 16 residues long. The germline V gene encodes CDR1 ENHRY and CDR2 SYGVKD. The junction had 7 bases not matched to a gene; V was cut back by 7 bases and J by 2 bases. The CDR3 sequence: CAIKDGTSDNTGELFF. The CDR3 nucleotides are TGTGCCATCAAAGACGGGACTAGCGACAACACCGGGGAGCTGTTTTTT.

This clonotype was seen repeatedly, ten times or more. This chain links TRBV29-1 with TRBJ2-2; D not certain. This CDR3 region has 11 residues. CDR1 is SQVTM, CDR2 ANQGSEA, per germline. V lost 5 bases and J 9 bases, leaving 10 bases between the germline ends. The CDR3 DNA reads as TGCAGCGTTTCCGCTGACCGGGAGCTGTTTTTT. Its protein product is CSVSADRELFF.

This clonotype appeared many times. This chain connects TRBV9 to TRBJ2-1; TRBD2 matches 7 bases. Germline CDR1 is SGDLS and CDR2 is YYNGEE. Unmatched junction bases numbered 5, after V lost 3 bases and J lost 2 bases. The CDR3 is made up of 15 amino acids. CDR3 loop: CASSAGLDAYNEQFF. In DNA form, the CDR3 reads TGTGCCAGCAGCGCCGGACTAGACGCCTACAATGAGCAGTTCTTC.

The J gene is TRBJ2-3, the V gene TRBV20-1; a possible D gene is TRBD2 (5 bases). The CDR3 contains 15 residues. The V end was cut by 0 bases, the J end by 2 bases, with 12 bases between. Germline assignment: CDR1 DFQATT and CDR2 SNEGSKA (reference sequence). The CDR3 DNA sequence: TGCAGTGCTAGAGATCTCAGCGGCTACACAGATACGCAGTATTTT. It yields the protein CSARDLSGYTDTQYF.

This clonotype was detected many times. The V and J genes are TRBV5-1 and TRBJ2-7; 9 bases map to TRBD2. Germline V gene lookup returns CDR1 SGHRS and CDR2 YFSETQ. The CDR3 totals 16 residues. Losses at the gene ends were 4 bases for V and 5 bases for J; bases not matched to a gene: 13. This chain's CDR3 is CASSVSSGEASNEQYF. DNA for the CDR3: TGCGCCAGCAGCGTCTCTAGCGGGGAAGCCTCTAACGAGCAGTACTTC.

The table lists this clonotype with a few counts. This chain uses TRBV5-1 with TRBJ2-3, with 13 positions matching TRBD2. Germline lookup yields CDR1 SGHRS and CDR2 YFSETQ. CDR3 length equals 16 residues. The V gene end was trimmed by 4 bases and the J gene end by 6 bases; junction bases not matched to a gene: 8. CDR3 coding DNA: TGCGCCAGCAGCATTGGACTAGCGGGAGAGAAGGATACGCAGTATTTT. Encoded protein: CASSIGLAGEKDTQYF.

There are many counts of this clonotype. This chain joins TRBV7-2 and TRBJ1-1, with 7 bases fitting TRBD1. Germline V lookup: CDR1 SGHTA, CDR2 FQGNSA. The V segment lost 2 bases and the J segment 9 bases; nucleotides outside the gene matches: 12. CDR3 length: 15 residues. The CDR3 nucleotides read TGTGCCAGCAGCTTAATTTCAACAGGGGCCGCCCAAGCTTTCTTT. Amino acid sequence: CASSLISTGAAQAFF.

This clonotype came up many times. The CDR3 spells CASSYGGSWDNYEQYF. Here the CDR3 DNA reads TGTGCCAGCAGTTACGGGGGGAGTTGGGACAACTACGAGCAGTACTTC. The chain uses TRBV6-5 and TRBJ2-7, with D tentatively TRBD1 or TRBD2 (6 bases each). The CDR3 covers 16 residues. CDR1 MNHEY and CDR2 SVGAGI come from the germline V gene. The V end lost 2 bases, the J end lost 3 bases, and 17 bases lay between the germline ends.

This clonotype was observed a handful of times. The chain carries TRBV5-4 and TRBJ2-2; TRBD2 matches 12 bases. This CDR3 has 15 residues. The germline V gene encodes CDR1 SGHNT and CDR2 YYREEE (reference sequence). V dropped 5 bases and J dropped 5; count of bases not matched to a gene: 4. CDR3: CASRTGTSGTGELFF. The CDR3 DNA reads as TGTGCCAGCAGAACCGGGACTAGCGGGACCGGGGAGCTGTTTTTT.

Many counts were recorded for this clonotype. This chain connects TRBV3-1 to TRBJ1-2, with D hard to call. The germline V gene has CDR1 LGHDT and CDR2 YNNKEL (reference sequence). The CDR3 has 15 residues. V lost 4 bases to trimming and J lost 2 bases, with 14 bases between them. CDR3 DNA: TGTGCCAGCAGCCCAGCGGACCGAAGAAACTATGGCTACACCTTC. Its protein product is CASSPADRRNYGYTF.

This clonotype was detected ten times or more. The rearrangement links TRBV10-3 to TRBJ2-1; the D is unclear. Germline-derived CDR1 and CDR2 are ENHRY and SYGVKD. V lost 8 bases and J lost 0, with 8 bases in between. The CDR3 has 13 residues. CDR3 sequence reads: CAIAKSSYNEQFF. DNA of the CDR3: TGTGCCATCGCCAAAAGCTCCTACAATGAGCAGTTCTTC.

This clonotype occurred many times. This sequence joins TRBV5-1 and TRBJ2-2, with 10 bases that match TRBD1. CDR3 length equals 16 residues. Trimming at V came to 7 bases and at J to 3 bases, leaving 9 bases not matched to a gene. CDR1 is SGHRS and CDR2 is YFSETQ in the germline V gene. Here the CDR3 reads CASQMRTGGYTGELFF. As DNA, the CDR3 is TGCGCCAGCCAAATGCGGACAGGGGGGTACACCGGGGAGCTGTTTTTT.

In this sample, this clonotype turned up many times. The rearrangement joins TRBV19 to TRBJ2-4, with TRBD2 identical over 7 bases. The CDR3 extends over 14 amino acids. Trimming cost V 7 bases and J 8 bases; bases outside gene matches: 11. The germline CDR1 and CDR2 sequences are LNHDA and SQIVND (reference sequence). Here the CDR3 reads CASTSDSGGDIQYF. CDR3 sequence (DNA): TGTGCCAGTACCTCGGATTCGGGAGGAGACATTCAGTACTTC.